The subject of this entry is one T cell receptor (beta chain). It lacks a known antigen. No base quality values were provided; no much bigger clone lies one nucleotide off. Each donor gave one peripheral blood draw, around 100 mL on average, collected into heparinised tubes. A BD FACSAria II and a panel including CD45RO, CCR7, CD25, CD127, CD95 and CD27 were used to sort naive, central memory, regulatory and stem cell-like memory CD4+ T cells. A purity above 95% was achieved for all sorted populations. PBMCs were isolated right away by Lymphoprep density gradient centrifugation and were stained directly, without culture. So that batch effects would be minimized, each experiment stained and sorted samples in pairs, pairing one healthy donor with one patient. All of the isolated RNA was reverse transcribed with the High Capacity cDNA Reverse Transcription Kit, so expressed TCRB transcripts were sequenced. Naive, central memory and regulatory T cell samples underwent deep immunoSEQ sequencing, averaging around 3.7 million total reads per sample. Sorted cells were lysed in RLT buffer and RNA was extracted with DNase-treated RNeasy Micro or Mini kits, depending on cell number. Each cell subset was processed on its own to prevent cross-contamination, while patient and healthy donor samples were processed together. Using the immunoSEQ multiplex PCR, TCRB sequences were amplified from cDNA into 87-bp fragments spanning the CDR3 region. Amplicons were sequenced on the Illumina HiSeq platform. The paper's processing steps were these. PCR bias was computationally corrected using synthetic template baselines, reads within Hamming distance 2 were collapsed, and singletons that could not be merged were discarded. Reads were aligned to IMGT to assign V, D and J genes, CDR3 length, and insertions or deletions at six rearrangement sites. Within each subset, clonotype counts were normalized to sorted cell number, after which true diversity and Gini coefficients were computed with the tcR R package. The overlap coefficient, calculated on TCRB nucleotide sequences, was used to measure repertoire sharing. Out-of-frame TCRB sequences from naive cells were analyzed as a proxy for the pre-selection repertoire. TCRdb holds this immuneACCESS table with in-frame rearrangements only. Some clones are missing; in checked studies, unresolved V genes explain under half, and the rest has no known cause. The V and J calls and clone size were taken over from that table, and D and trimming were inferred from the DNA. Present in this sample are some 230,000 clones, over 8.5% of which were seen just once. The ten largest clones take up 0.03% to 0.035% of the sample.

The entry originates in a study of beta chain features in type 1 diabetes (dated by TCRdb to the late 2010s). With respect to the entire study: No differences in mean age, gender distribution, total cell number or subset yield were found between patients and healthy donors. Regulatory and stem cell-like memory subsets were isolated from only 8 patients and roughly 8 healthy donors, whereas naive and central memory subsets came from all 30 or so donors. In the study, recently diagnosed type 1 diabetes patients and matched healthy donors were compared on the TCRB repertoires of their sorted circulating CD4+ T cell subsets. A total of roughly 98,000,000 sorted cells were examined across all samples, and RNA yield correlated strongly with the number of cells per subset. Results and caveats for the whole study, not just this receptor: At VDJ recombination sites, patients with type 1 diabetes made fewer insertions and deleted more nucleotides, a pattern implying thymic rearrangement abnormalities. PCR may preferentially amplify shorter templates, but because patient and control samples were amplified and corrected together, any resulting skew would affect both groups equally. Type 1 diabetes patients showed a moderate but significant shortening of TCRB CDR3 length in all four CD4+ subsets. Naive, central memory and regulatory TCRB repertoires appeared to be more similar among patients than among healthy donors. Because small numbers of individuals were included in the HLA sub-analyses, any influence of HLA type on TCRB rearrangement was left unresolved. Sequencing cDNA rather than genomic DNA could over-represent highly expressing activated cells, although activation and CD3 levels did not differ between groups.

For CDR1 and CDR2, the germline V gene lists SGDLS and YYNGEE. The cysteine opens and the phenylalanine closes a CDR3 of 13 amino acids. Only the CDR3 DNA is retained, 39 bases long and in frame from the first base. Between the V and J ends, shortened by 3 bases and 0 bases respectively, the junction contains 6 bases. The sequence is built from TRBV9 and TRBJ1-1, with no confident D gene call. Sequenced input: naive CD4+ T cells from blood. In light of the paper, this sample's cell subset or site label describes: true naive CD4+ T cells. The sequence was obtained from a woman in her late teens or twenties in good health. The DNA is as follows: TGTGCCAGCAGCGGCGAGGTGAACACTGAAGCTTTCTTT. Its translation is CASSGEVNTEAFF.